The 31 T cell receptor beta chains below were found in one sample sequenced in a study of T-cell reconstitution after alpha-beta-depleted transplantation in children. Unique molecular identifiers featured in how the TCRbeta library was prepared. A single record per CDR3 protein comes from TCRdb applying MiXCR to the PCR reads. The data hold 400,000 to 450,000 distinct CDR3 sequences, with 43% observed a single time. The source was PBMCs, collected before TCRalphabeta/CD19-depleted stem cell transplant. The receptors derive from a girl aged 2 to 10 with aplastic anemia, due to receive a stem cell transplant.

In its sample, this clonotype was seen many times. The V gene is TRBV20-1, the J gene TRBJ1-5, with a weak D call TRBD1 (6 bases). This CDR3 has 15 residues. Germline V gives CDR1 DFQATT, CDR2 SNEGSKA (reference sequence). Trimming left V 2 bases short and J 1 base short, with 12 bases between. The CDR3 DNA reads as TGCAGTGCTAGAAAGCAGGGGAACAGCAATCAGCCCCAGCATTTT. Translating gives CSARKQGNSNQPQHF.

This clonotype came up a few times. This chain uses TRBV18 with TRBJ2-6; D gene ambiguous. CDR1 and CDR2 from the germline V gene are KGHSH and LQKENI. This CDR3 has 17 amino acids. With 2 bases removed from V and 1 base from J, the gap between germline ends came to 12 bases. CDR3 sequence: CASSPRLMDSGANVLTF. The DNA of the CDR3 is TGTGCCAGCTCACCAAGGCTTATGGATTCTGGGGCCAACGTCCTGACTTTC.

The rearrangement joins TRBV10-2 to TRBJ2-5; perhaps TRBD1 as D (6 bases). CDR1 is WSHSY and CDR2 is SAAADI in the germline V gene. The V end lost 8 bases, the J end lost 5 bases, and 12 bases lay between the germline ends. The CDR3 runs to 12 residues. The CDR3 reads CASLGRGETQYF. CDR3 nucleotides: TGCGCCAGCTTGGGCAGGGGTGAGACCCAGTACTTC.

This clonotype was detected only once. The chain links TRBV6-7 to TRBJ2-7, with 7 bases aligning to TRBD2. TRBV6-7 is annotated as an ORF whose role is uncertain. The CDR3 runs 15 residues. In DNA, the CDR3 is TGTGCTACACCTCTGGCGGGAGAAACGTCCTACGAGCAGTACTTC. Translated: CATPLAGETSYEQYF.

This sequence joins TRBV20-1 and TRBJ2-1; 7 nucleotides agree with TRBD2. CDR1 is DFQATT and CDR2 is SNEGSKA in the germline V gene (reference sequence). The CDR3 contains 14 residues. Trimming at V came to 0 bases and at J to 7 bases, leaving 6 bases not matched to a gene. The CDR3 loop reads CSARDPRRGNEQFF. CDR3 nucleotides: TGCAGTGCTAGAGATCCCAGGCGGGGGAATGAGCAGTTCTTC.

The chain carries TRBV28 and TRBJ2-1; 7 positions match TRBD2. The CDR3 is made up of 15 amino acids. Trimming removed 3 bases from V and 4 bases from J; junction bases left unmatched: 6. Germline V lookup: CDR1 MDHEN, CDR2 SYDVKM. For the CDR3, the DNA is TGTGCCAGCAGTTTGGTGGCTAGCGGTTACAATGAGCAGTTCTTC. Translation: CASSLVASGYNEQFF.

The chain has TRBV5-1 and TRBJ1-1; a possible D gene is TRBD1 (6 bases). The CDR3 spans 14 residues. Per germline, CDR1 SGHRS and CDR2 YFSETQ. Deletions cut 4 bases from V and 2 bases from J, with 12 bases between. The DNA of the CDR3 is TGCGCCAGCAGCCGGGGGGCCAGCAACACTGAAGCTTTCTTT. This encodes CASSRGASNTEAFF.

In its sample, this clonotype was seen many times. The chain links TRBV20-1 to TRBJ2-2, with no clear D. Germline V gene sequence: CDR1 DFQATT, CDR2 SNEGSKA (reference sequence). Trimming removed 3 bases from V and 0 bases from J, with 8 bases in between. The CDR3 consists of 14 residues. The DNA of the CDR3 is TGCAGTGCTAGCGCTCAAACGAACACCGGGGAGCTGTTTTTT. Translation gives CSASAQTNTGELFF.

This chain connects TRBV29-1 to TRBJ2-1, with D maybe TRBD1 (5 bases). CDR1 is SQVTM, CDR2 ANQGSEA, per germline. Trimming left V 7 bases short and J 6 bases short, with 13 bases between. The CDR3 runs 12 residues. The CDR3 DNA is TGCAGCGCCGACGATGGGGCCAATGAGCAGTTCTTC. It is translated as CSADDGANEQFF.

In this sample, this clonotype turned up a few times. V gene TRBV5-6 combines with J gene TRBJ2-1; D ambiguous. Trimming took 1 base from V and 12 from J, leaving 11 bases between them. CDR3 length: 12 residues. Germline loops: CDR1 SGHDT, CDR2 YYEEEE. The CDR3 spells CASSLILGPQFF. CDR3 coding DNA: TGTGCCAGCAGCTTGATTCTTGGGCCGCAGTTCTTC.

The V and J genes are TRBV20-1 and TRBJ2-1; either TRBD1 or TRBD2 may fit D (7 bases each). This CDR3 has 16 amino acids. Germline CDR1 is DFQATT and CDR2 is SNEGSKA (reference sequence). V lost 7 bases to trimming and J lost 1 base, with 20 bases between them. In nucleotides, the CDR3 is TGCAGTGGATGGGAGGGGGCCGGAGGGTCCTACAATGAGCAGTTCTTC. Its protein product is CSGWEGAGGSYNEQFF.

This clonotype came up many times. The chain couples TRBV12-3 or TRBV12-4 to TRBJ2-7, with D possibly being TRBD2 (5 bases). The CDR3 length is 13 residues. V shed 6 bases and J shed 4 bases, with 13 bases lying between them. CDR3 in DNA: TGTGCCAGCAGGACTACTGAGAATTACGAGCAGTACTTC. This gives the protein CASRTTENYEQYF.

There are a few counts of this clonotype. V and J are TRBV6-5 and TRBJ2-6, with D possibly matching TRBD1 (6 bases). Trimming shortened V by 0 bases and J by 4 bases, and 13 bases separated the two germline ends. There are 17 residues in the CDR3. Germline values: CDR1 MNHEY, CDR2 SVGAGI. CDR3 loop: CASSYSTGSRGANVLTF. The CDR3 nucleotides read TGTGCCAGCAGTTACTCTACAGGGTCAAGGGGGGCCAACGTCCTGACTTTC.

The genes are TRBV7-2 and TRBJ2-2; perhaps TRBD1 as D (5 bases). The CDR3 covers 15 residues. Germline CDR1 is SGHTA and CDR2 is FQGNSA. The V gene lost 2 bases and the J gene lost 5 bases, with 12 bases spanning the gap. CDR3 protein: CASSLTAGNTGELFF. The CDR3 coding sequence is TGTGCCAGCAGCTTAACAGCAGGGAATACCGGGGAGCTGTTTTTT.

This rearrangement joins TRBV10-2 to TRBJ2-7; possibly TRBD2 for D (6 bases). Germline values: CDR1 WSHSY, CDR2 SAAADI. V was pared by 4 bases and J by 4 bases, with 8 bases between. The CDR3 loop spans 12 amino acids. The CDR3 region has the DNA TGCGCCAGCAGTGGGGACTGGTACGAGCAGTACTTC. Translating it yields CASSGDWYEQYF.

Many counts were recorded for this clonotype. This chain uses TRBV5-1 with TRBJ2-5; D gene uncertain. Germline values: CDR1 SGHRS, CDR2 YFSETQ. V was cut by 4 bases and J by 5 bases, with 12 bases left in between. The CDR3 loop spans 13 amino acids. The CDR3 here is CASSRPLVETQYF. The CDR3 nucleotides are TGCGCCAGCAGCAGGCCTTTAGTGGAGACCCAGTACTTC.

This clonotype was detected many times. This chain joins TRBV5-1 and TRBJ2-2; D ambiguous. Germline CDR1 and CDR2: SGHRS and YFSETQ. Trimming shortened V by 6 bases and J by 5 bases, and 5 bases separated the two germline ends. The CDR3 extends over 11 amino acids. CDR3 sequence reads: CASMGTGELFF. DNA of the CDR3: TGCGCCAGCATGGGGACCGGGGAGCTGTTTTTT.

The chain employs TRBV12-3 or TRBV12-4 and TRBJ2-3; possibly TRBD1 for D (6 bases). Trimming stripped 4 bases from V and 11 bases from J, with 16 bases between. The CDR3 loop spans 13 amino acids. The chain's CDR3 is CASSSTSLRGQYF. The CDR3 nucleotides read TGTGCCAGCAGTTCCACTTCACTCAGGGGGCAGTATTTT.

Of note for this clonotype: Given the absence of the conserved phenylalanine or tryptophan at the CDR3 end, a read error is likely. The CDR3 DNA reads as TGTGCCACCAGCAGACCGGGGGACCGGAAGAGCACAGATACGCAGTATTAT. The encoded protein is CATSRPGDRKSTDTQYY. The chain uses TRBV15 and TRBJ2-3; possible D gene TRBD2, 6 bases. CDR1 is LNHNV and CDR2 is YYDKDF in the germline V gene (reference sequence). The length of the CDR3 is 17 residues. Trimming pared 2 bases from V and 0 bases from J, leaving 15 bases between.

The sample holds a few counts of this clonotype. V and J are TRBV29-1 and TRBJ1-5; 10 bases fit TRBD1. After removal of 4 bases from V and 10 bases from J, the junction contained 4 bases not matched to a gene. Germline V gene data show CDR1 as SQVTM and CDR2 as ANQGSEA. The length of the CDR3 is 12 residues. The DNA of the CDR3 is TGCAGCGTTGGGGACAGGGGCTCTCCCCAGCATTTT. Amino acid sequence: CSVGDRGSPQHF.

The chain combines TRBV20-1 with TRBJ2-3; tentatively, D is TRBD1 or TRBD2 (6 bases each). The CDR3 has 14 residues. Germline-derived CDR1 and CDR2 are DFQATT and SNEGSKA (reference sequence). The V and J ends lost 0 bases and 5 bases respectively, with 12 bases between them. CDR3 DNA: TGCAGTGCTAGAGATATGGGGGGCCTAGATACGCAGTATTTT. It codes for CSARDMGGLDTQYF.

This clonotype was picked up a small number of times. The J gene is TRBJ2-5, the V gene TRBV20-1; D is uncertain. The germline gives CDR1 DFQATT, CDR2 SNEGSKA (reference sequence). V shed 4 bases and J shed 6 bases, with 12 bases lying between them. This CDR3 has 12 amino acids. This chain's CDR3 is CSATELFKTQYF. CDR3 DNA: TGCAGTGCTACCGAGCTTTTCAAGACCCAGTACTTC.

The chain carries TRBV12-3 or TRBV12-4 and TRBJ1-2, with D perhaps matching TRBD1 (5 bases). This CDR3 spans 13 amino acids. V was cut by 3 bases and J by 3 bases, with 8 bases left in between. CDR3 protein: CASSFGADYGYTF. CDR3 bases: TGTGCCAGCAGTTTCGGGGCAGACTATGGCTACACCTTC.

This clonotype came up a few times. The chain combines TRBV20-1 with TRBJ2-6, with a weak D call TRBD2 (5 bases). Germline V gene lookup returns CDR1 DFQATT and CDR2 SNEGSKA (reference sequence). The CDR3 consists of 18 residues. The V end lost 6 bases, the J end lost 0 bases, and 21 bases lay between the germline ends. CDR3 amino acids: CSARRETGLDSGANVLTF. The CDR3 coding sequence is TGCAGTGCCCGGAGAGAGACGGGGTTAGACTCTGGGGCCAACGTCCTGACTTTC.

This clonotype has a handful of counts. The CDR3 coding sequence is TGCAGTGCTAGAGGGGGACCGGGACCACGCACAGATACGCAGTATTTT. It is translated as CSARGGPGPRTDTQYF. The genes are TRBV20-1 and TRBJ2-3; the D gene could be TRBD1 or TRBD2 (5 bases each). Trimming removed 1 base at V and 1 base at J, with 15 bases between. The CDR3 contains 16 residues. Germline V lookup: CDR1 DFQATT, CDR2 SNEGSKA (reference sequence).

The chain has TRBV5-1 and TRBJ2-1; TRBD2 is a possible D gene (6 bases). CDR3 size: 19 residues. CDR1 and CDR2 from the germline V gene are SGHRS and YFSETQ. The V and J ends lost 1 base and 0 bases respectively, with 20 bases between them. CDR3 sequence reads: CASSLITGLHPTSYNEQFF. CDR3 sequence (DNA): TGCGCCAGCAGCTTGATAACGGGACTTCATCCGACCTCCTACAATGAGCAGTTCTTC.

V usage is TRBV4-1 and J usage is TRBJ2-1; D not certain. The CDR3 is 15 amino acids. Per the germline V gene, CDR1 is MGHRA and CDR2 is YSYEKL. Trimming removed 0 bases at V and 3 bases at J, with 9 bases between. The CDR3 here is CASSQDESGYNEQFF. The CDR3 DNA follows: TGCGCCAGCAGCCAAGATGAGTCAGGCTACAATGAGCAGTTCTTC.

This clonotype was counted between two and nine times. This chain links TRBV5-6 with TRBJ1-1; D is possibly TRBD1 (6 bases). The CDR3 is made up of 13 amino acids. Germline V gene lookup returns CDR1 SGHDT and CDR2 YYEEEE. Trimming cost V 4 bases and J 5 bases, with 12 bases left between them. The CDR3, as DNA: TGTGCCAGCAGCGGAACAGGGTATACTGAAGCTTTCTTT. Encoded protein: CASSGTGYTEAFF.

The chain carries TRBV20-1 and TRBJ1-2, with 9 bases matching TRBD1. The CDR3 loop spans 14 amino acids. Germline values: CDR1 DFQATT, CDR2 SNEGSKA (reference sequence). V lost 6 bases, J lost 6 bases, and 11 bases stayed unmatched. The CDR3: CSALTAGQGNGYTF. The CDR3 DNA reads as TGCAGTGCCCTCACCGCCGGACAGGGGAATGGCTACACCTTC.

This clonotype was seen many times. V usage is TRBV20-1 and J usage is TRBJ2-7, with 8 bases identical to TRBD2. The V gene end was trimmed by 3 bases and the J gene end by 9 bases; junction bases not matched to a gene: 16. CDR1 and CDR2 (germline): DFQATT, SNEGSKA (reference sequence). This CDR3 has 15 residues. The CDR3 nucleotides read TGCAGTGCTAGTCCCCCGGGACTAGATTTCTCCGCGCAGTACTTC. Residues: CSASPPGLDFSAQYF.

This clonotype was seen once. The chain uses TRBV30 and TRBJ2-1; unclear D gene. CDR1 and CDR2 (germline): GTSNPN, SVGIG (reference sequence). The V and J ends lost 3 bases and 5 bases respectively, with 5 bases between them. CDR3 size: 11 residues. The CDR3 loop is CAWRLNNEQFF. The CDR3 region has the DNA TGTGCCTGGAGGCTTAACAATGAGCAGTTCTTC.